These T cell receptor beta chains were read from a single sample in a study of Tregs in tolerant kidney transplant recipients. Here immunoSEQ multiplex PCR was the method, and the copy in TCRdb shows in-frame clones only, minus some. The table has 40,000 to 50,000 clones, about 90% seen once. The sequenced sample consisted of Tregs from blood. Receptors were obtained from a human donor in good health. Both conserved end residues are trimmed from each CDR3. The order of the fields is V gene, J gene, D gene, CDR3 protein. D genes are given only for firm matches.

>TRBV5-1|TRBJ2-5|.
ASSLGGGETQY
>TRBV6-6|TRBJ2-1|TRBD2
ASSYKGLANNNEQF
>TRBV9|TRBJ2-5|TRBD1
ASSVEGQGLETQY
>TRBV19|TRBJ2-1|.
ASSLTSLDEQF
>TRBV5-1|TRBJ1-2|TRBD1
ASSAGQGPYGYT
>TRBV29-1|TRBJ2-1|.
SHIADSYNEQF
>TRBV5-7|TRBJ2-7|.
ASSLFDWAASYEQY
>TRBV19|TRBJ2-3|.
ATGPAFMDTQY
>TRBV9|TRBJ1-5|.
ASSPRGDTYQPQH
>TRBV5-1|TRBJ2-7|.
ASSGTGYGAYEQY
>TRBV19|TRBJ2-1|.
ASSISGVNEQF
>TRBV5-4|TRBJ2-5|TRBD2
ASSLGLAGSQY
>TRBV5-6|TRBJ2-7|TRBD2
ASSLPQRGYYEQY
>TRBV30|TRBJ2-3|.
AWSGWGPRLVWTDTQY
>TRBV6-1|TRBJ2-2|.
ASRLSGGELF
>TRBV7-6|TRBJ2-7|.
ASSLARGYEQY
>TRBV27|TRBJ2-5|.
ASSLRGHLYQETQY
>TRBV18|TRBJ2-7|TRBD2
ASSPLSRGSHYEQY
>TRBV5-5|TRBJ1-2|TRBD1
ASRHNTGAANYGYT
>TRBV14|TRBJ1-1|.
ASSRRWAGVAEAF
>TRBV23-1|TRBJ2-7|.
ASSHTGTSAHEQY
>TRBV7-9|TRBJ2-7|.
ASSFVSGPTYEQY
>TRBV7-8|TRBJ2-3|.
ASSFRVGSTDTQY
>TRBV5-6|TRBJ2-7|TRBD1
ASSMTGPREQY
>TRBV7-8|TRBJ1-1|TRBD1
ASSLWTGDKRAF
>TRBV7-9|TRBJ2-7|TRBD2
ASSARTSGFNEQY
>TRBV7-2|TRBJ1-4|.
ASSLGGPPNEKLF
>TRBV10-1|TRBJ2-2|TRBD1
ASRDDRGGTGELF
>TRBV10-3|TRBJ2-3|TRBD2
ATGLAGTDTQY
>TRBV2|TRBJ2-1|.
ASRAGLPRNEQF
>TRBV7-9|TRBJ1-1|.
ASSAQGASGTEAF
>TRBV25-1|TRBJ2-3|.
ASSEPGTDTQY
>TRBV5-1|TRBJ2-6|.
ASRSTAAGANVLT
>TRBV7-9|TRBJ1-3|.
ASSLGRPPRSTIY
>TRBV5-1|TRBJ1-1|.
ASSWGSAPFTEAF
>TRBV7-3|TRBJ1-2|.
ASSLSPGRGYT
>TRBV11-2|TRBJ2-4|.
ASSPRLQKNIQY
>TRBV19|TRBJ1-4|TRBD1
ASSHRQGDGEKLF
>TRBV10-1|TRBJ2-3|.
ASSEWSSTDTQY
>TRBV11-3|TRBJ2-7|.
ASSSGGDRAYEQY
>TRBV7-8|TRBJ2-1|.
ASRTDPYNEQF
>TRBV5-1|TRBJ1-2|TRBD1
ASSMGQVYGYT
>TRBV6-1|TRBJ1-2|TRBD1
ASRGLTGTRGYT
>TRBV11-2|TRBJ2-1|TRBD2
ASSTGLAGGWNEQF
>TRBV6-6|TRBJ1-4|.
ASSRGGRGGEKLF
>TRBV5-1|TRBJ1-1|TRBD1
ASRYRGNTEAF
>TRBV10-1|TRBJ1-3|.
ASSVGHNSGNTIY
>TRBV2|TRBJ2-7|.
ASLFGTSSYEQY
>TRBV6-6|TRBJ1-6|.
ASRAGARNSPLH
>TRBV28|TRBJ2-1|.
ASSLNLVTSV
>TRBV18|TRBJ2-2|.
ASSPEGRMNTGELF
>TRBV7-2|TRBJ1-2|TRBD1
ASSSGQAYGYT
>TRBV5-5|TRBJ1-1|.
ASSLTQGDTEAF
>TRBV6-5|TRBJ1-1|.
ASSYSPTWIGAF
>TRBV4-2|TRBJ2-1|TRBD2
ASSQDQARWGGYNEQF
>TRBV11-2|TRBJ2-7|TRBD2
ASSLPGLAPGGANYEQY
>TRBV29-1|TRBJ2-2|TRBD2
SVVRREGLTGELF
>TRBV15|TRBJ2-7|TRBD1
ATSRDRTGTTYEQY
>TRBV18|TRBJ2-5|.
ASSPVQETQY
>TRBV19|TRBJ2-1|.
ASTGHLNEQF